The clone carrying this T cell receptor (beta chain) has a handful of counts. This entry belongs to a study of cytomegalovirus exposure and HLA in healthy donors. Study in general: Among about 400 genotyped donors, around 77% fell in the Caucasian-associated ancestry cluster.

PCR involved 60 Vbeta and 13 Jbeta primers. Original handling: The count from a later analysis was tens of millions of unique TCR beta chains, about 10 million of them shared. Profiled with immunoSEQ multiplex PCR; TCRdb holds only in-frame clones, not every one. V and J calls and clone size are given by that table; D and trimming were obtained from the DNA. The table includes tens of thousands of clones, roughly 84% detected once. Nominal health characterized the donors when sampled, though unrecorded immune exposures were likely. The CDR3 has 16 residues. Trimming shortened V by 3 bases and J by 4 bases, and 18 bases separated the two germline ends. Germline assignment: CDR1 SGHRS and CDR2 YFSETQ.

The source material was PBMCs. The chain joins TRBV5-1 to TRBJ2-3; D is perhaps TRBD1 (5 bases). The clonotype originates from a young woman in good health and CMV-seronegative. CDR3 coding DNA: TGCGCCAGCAGCTCCACCAGGGTTGACGCAGCAGATACGCAGTATTTT. Translation: CASSSTRVDAADTQYF.